The source of this TCR beta chain is a study of Graves' ophthalmopathy and Graves' hyperthyroidism. RNA transcripts provided the template for amplifying TCR beta CDR3 regions. Investigators did first-round RT-PCR with HTBI primers, then second-round multiplex PCR. Each CDR3 protein is one row after TCRdb ran MiXCR on the multiplex PCR reads. The sample shows approximately 540,000 distinct CDR3 sequences, under 45% of them seen only once. This sequence was found in an adult man with Graves' hyperthyroidism. The specimen sequenced was peripheral blood or thyroid tissue (not recorded which).

The CDR3 loop reads CAISLADSYNEQFF. CDR3 nucleotide sequence: TGTGCCATCAGTCTAGCGGACTCCTACAATGAGCAGTTCTTC. The chain couples TRBV10-3 to TRBJ2-7; TRBD2 aligns across 7 bases. The J call may not be correct, given that the DNA end is closer to TRBJ2-1. The CDR3 is made up of 14 amino acids. Germline V lookup: CDR1 ENHRY, CDR2 SYGVKD.